This T cell receptor (beta chain) was identified during a study of OX40 agonist ivuxolimab in advanced cancers. The data were produced by immunoSEQ multiplex PCR, yet TCRdb's version contains in-frame clones alone and is incomplete. The repertoire consists of roughly 100,000 clones, with 90% occurring once and the leading ten covering 1.5% to 2%. This CDR3 is built from 15 residues. The germline CDR1 and CDR2 sequences are MNHEY and SVGAGI. The ends lost 5 bases at V and 3 bases at J; junction bases unmatched: 8. The sequencing here drew on CD4+ or CD8+ T cells sorted from blood, taken in a trial of the OX40 agonist ivuxolimab. This TCR derives from an adult with an advanced solid tumor such as melanoma, head and neck, liver or kidney cancer. This chain connects TRBV6-5 to TRBJ2-7; 9 bases agree with TRBD1. The CDR3 sequence: CASSPPGTGLYEQYF. The CDR3 DNA follows: TGTGCCAGCAGTCCTCCGGGGACAGGGCTCTACGAGCAGTACTTC.